A selection of T cell receptor beta chains follows, all from one sample in a study of technical replicates of blood from several donors. Profiled with immunoSEQ multiplex PCR; TCRdb holds only in-frame clones, not every one. This sample carries some 56,000 clones, over 90% of them seen once, and the ten largest clones take around 3%. Sequencing used PBMCs. Source of these receptors: a human donor in good health. Some clones in this sample may be carry-over from other donors' samples. The conserved cysteine and the conserved F or W are not part of the CDR3 here.

>TRBV9|TRBJ2-1
ASSPEPGTSGDEQF
>TRBV9|TRBJ2-2
ASSVSRSNTGELF
>TRBV6-6|TRBJ1-2
ASSRDYGYT
>TRBV27|TRBJ2-7
ASSFHPGLVLGEQY
>TRBV4-1|TRBJ2-5
ASSQGQGEWETQY
>TRBV30|TRBJ1-6
ACKDTWGSPLH
>TRBV5-1|TRBJ1-1
ASFWDRVAPTEAF
>TRBV9|TRBJ2-5
ASSAAGLVWETQY
>TRBV2|TRBJ1-1
ASSRTGVNTEAF
>TRBV5-1|TRBJ2-7
ASSFTGGLVYEQY
>TRBV29-1|TRBJ1-2
SVFLGSGQYDYGYT
>TRBV2|TRBJ1-2
ASRARDKANYGYT
>TRBV7-2|TRBJ1-4
ASSLTRLNEKLF
>TRBV10-3|TRBJ2-5
AISDSAGVRETQY
>TRBV5-6|TRBJ2-1
ASSLAALAGREQF
>TRBV6-5|TRBJ2-5
ASSPRTEETQY
>TRBV7-8|TRBJ2-7
ASSLVAGDSYEQY
>TRBV5-6|TRBJ2-5
ASSFVYRSYQETQY
>TRBV25-1|TRBJ2-7
ASSNQDRGGSYEQY
>TRBV11-2|TRBJ2-7
ASTSGGYEQY
>TRBV18|TRBJ1-5
ASSVEGTSNQPQH
>TRBV11-1|TRBJ1-1
ASRQTGGTEAF
>TRBV7-2|TRBJ1-1
ASVERGLNTEAF
>TRBV5-1|TRBJ2-5
ASSLGQQETQY
>TRBV11-3|TRBJ2-3
ASSSGTSGAGTDTQY
>TRBV7-3|TRBJ1-6
ASSSIRDSPLH
>TRBV7-9|TRBJ2-2
ASSPGTSSFTGELF
>TRBV21-1|TRBJ2-2
ASSTRGGTRRAPAELF
>TRBV4-3|TRBJ2-7
ASSSRGGEQY
>TRBV2|TRBJ1-1
ACSEDTEAF
>TRBV6-5|TRBJ2-7
ASSNSGTGRNEQY
>TRBV2|TRBJ1-2
ASSEAWAVYGYT
>TRBV5-6|TRBJ1-4
ASTRTGKTTNEKLF
>TRBV4-3|TRBJ1-4
ASSQDARDSKLTNEKLF
>TRBV5-1|TRBJ2-3
ASSLGGGLNTQY